The 21 T cell receptor beta chains in this list originate from one sample, sequenced in a study of T cells in localized non-small cell lung cancer. Profiling relied on immunoSEQ multiplex PCR, and the TCRdb table lists in-frame clones only, not all of them. The repertoire holds roughly 48,000 clones, with roughly 80% as singletons. The sample here was PBMCs, taken before any cancer treatment. All receptors derive from a woman between 35 and 75 years old with stage II lung adenocarcinoma.

This clone was counted a single time. The chain recombines TRBV9 with TRBJ1-6; possibly TRBD1 for D (5 bases). V dropped 4 bases and J dropped 7 bases, with 12 bases sitting between them. Germline V lookup: CDR1 SGDLS, CDR2 YYNGEE. The length of the CDR3 is 14 residues. Here the CDR3 DNA reads TGTGCCAGCAGCCTCGGGGGGGGGAATTCACCCCTCCACTTT. Protein: CASSLGGGNSPLHF.

This clone was found once. This sequence joins TRBV7-8 and TRBJ1-2; possibly TRBD1 for D (6 bases). Germline V CDR1 and CDR2: SGHVS, FQNEAQ. The CDR3 is 14 residues long. V was shortened by 5 bases and J by 2 bases, with 12 bases between the two germline ends. The DNA for the CDR3 is TGTGCCAGCAGCCTCACAGGGTCGAACTATGGCTACACCTTC. Translated, it gives CASSLTGSNYGYTF.

The chain is built from TRBV30 and TRBJ1-1; D gene ambiguous. This CDR3 spans 14 amino acids. CDR1 is GTSNPN and CDR2 is SVGIG in the germline V gene (reference sequence). Trimming cost V 4 bases and J 11 bases, with 23 bases left between them. The CDR3 region is CAWINRRTSLRAFF. Written as DNA, the CDR3 is TGTGCCTGGATCAACCGCCGGACCTCTCTTCGTGCTTTCTTT.

The CDR3 loop is CASSYSKGGGGYTF. CDR3 DNA sequence: TGTGCCAGCAGTTACTCAAAAGGGGGAGGAGGCTACACCTTC. The chain couples TRBV6-6 to TRBJ1-2; D perhaps matches TRBD1 (6 bases). The V and J ends lost 0 bases and 8 bases respectively, with 13 bases between them. The CDR3 has 14 residues. Germline V lookup: CDR1 MNHNY, CDR2 SVGAGI (reference sequence).

V is TRBV21-1 and J is TRBJ2-6. TRBV21-1 is tagged as a pseudogene. This CDR3 contains 18 residues. CDR3 loop: CASTAPGRLFSGANVLTF. The CDR3 DNA reads TGTGCCAGCACAGCGCCGGGACGGCTCTTCTCTGGGGCCAACGTCCTGACTTTC.

This chain uses TRBV9 with TRBJ2-3; D possibly uses TRBD1 or TRBD2 (5 bases each). Germline V lookup: CDR1 SGDLS, CDR2 YYNGEE. This CDR3 region has 17 residues. V was pared by 5 bases and J by 2 bases, with 21 bases between. The CDR3 region is CASSLGVRRSNTDTQYF. The DNA of the CDR3 is TGTGCCAGCAGTTTGGGGGTGCGAAGGAGTAACACAGATACGCAGTATTTT.

J is TRBJ1-2 and V is TRBV7-2; 9 bases are a match to TRBD1. CDR3 length equals 16 residues. CDR1 is SGHTA and CDR2 is FQGNSA in the germline V gene. V lost 1 base, J lost 4 bases, and 7 bases stayed unmatched. The CDR3 loop reads CASSLEWTGVSYGYTF. CDR3 DNA sequence: TGTGCCAGCAGCTTAGAATGGACAGGGGTTTCCTATGGCTACACCTTC.

In this sample, this clone turned up a few times. The rearrangement links TRBV6-5 to TRBJ2-1; 16 bases line up with TRBD2. The CDR3 has 15 amino acids. The V and J ends lost 6 bases and 9 bases, in that order; junction bases with no gene match: 5. Germline values: CDR1 MNHEY, CDR2 SVGAGI. CDR3 sequence: CASRRGTSGGAEQFF. DNA of the CDR3: TGTGCCAGCAGGCGAGGGACTAGCGGGGGGGCTGAGCAGTTCTTC.

This rearrangement joins TRBV18 to TRBJ1-1, with 7 bases that match TRBD1. Germline loops: CDR1 KGHSH, CDR2 LQKENI. The CDR3 consists of 14 residues. V lost 1 base, J lost 3 bases, and 2 bases stayed unmatched. In DNA, the CDR3 is TGTGCCAGCTCACCACAGGGGGCGGACACTGAAGCTTTCTTT. Translated, it gives CASSPQGADTEAFF.

The rearrangement uses TRBV7-6 and TRBJ1-2; the D is unclear. Germline CDR1 is SGHVS and CDR2 is FNYEAQ. The CDR3 contains 16 residues. The V end lost 2 bases, the J end lost 4 bases, and 17 bases lay between the germline ends. The CDR3 nucleotides read TGTGCCAGCAGCTTAAGGGAGGCAGGTGCTCCCTATGGCTACACCTTC. This sequence encodes CASSLREAGAPYGYTF.

This clone came up a few times. The V and J genes are TRBV11-1 and TRBJ2-7; the D is unclear. V lost 0 bases to trimming and J lost 3 bases, with 6 bases between them. The CDR3 sequence is 13 residues long. Germline assignment: CDR1 SGHAT and CDR2 FQDESV (reference sequence). CDR3 in DNA: TGTGCCAGCAGCTTAGCTGACAACTACGAGCAGTACTTC. Protein: CASSLADNYEQYF.

Note on this clone: The junction departs from germline at one end; a sequencing error may be responsible. The chain uses TRBV10-3 and TRBJ2-2; 8 bases are a match to TRBD1. This CDR3 contains 15 residues. Germline loops: CDR1 ENHRY, CDR2 SYGVKD. CDR3 region: CAISEWDRSTRELFF. For the CDR3, the DNA is TGTGCCATCAGTGAGTGGGACAGGTCCACCAGGGAGCTGTTTTTT.

This clone was seen only a few times. The chain has TRBV2 and TRBJ2-5, with D unresolved. Trimming shortened V by 3 bases and J by 5 bases, and 4 bases separated the two germline ends. The CDR3 extends over 11 amino acids. Germline-derived CDR1 and CDR2 are SNHLY and FYNNEI. In DNA form, the CDR3 reads TGTGCCAGCAGTGATATGGAGACCCAGTACTTC. It codes for CASSDMETQYF.

This clone was seen more than once but under ten times. The chain couples TRBV7-3 to TRBJ2-3; no definite D call. V shed 5 bases and J shed 6 bases, with 12 bases lying between them. The CDR3 totals 13 residues. Germline lookup yields CDR1 SGHTA and CDR2 FQGTGA. The CDR3 DNA follows: TGTGCCAGCAGCGCCGTATTGGAGGATACGCAGTATTTT. Encoded protein: CASSAVLEDTQYF.

This sequence joins TRBV5-6 and TRBJ2-5; D not certain. V lost 0 bases, J lost 4 bases, and 7 bases lay in between. The germline CDR1 and CDR2 sequences are SGHDT and YYEEEE. The CDR3 is 13 residues long. CDR3 nucleotides: TGTGCCAGCAGCTTGGGATGGGGAGAGACCCAGTACTTC. Protein product: CASSLGWGETQYF.

The chain employs TRBV11-3 and TRBJ2-2, with D uncertain. V lost 8 bases to trimming and J lost 0 bases, with 10 bases between them. Germline loops: CDR1 SGHNT, CDR2 YENEEA. The CDR3 is 14 residues long. CDR3 bases: TGTGCCAGCCAGAAGAGCGCGAACACCGGGGAGCTGTTTTTT. Protein product: CASQKSANTGELFF.

The chain uses TRBV19 and TRBJ2-2, with D possibly matching TRBD2 (5 bases). The CDR3 loop spans 16 amino acids. Between the trimmed V and J ends, which lost 3 bases and 0 bases, there was a span of 11 bases. CDR1 and CDR2 (germline): LNHDA, SQIVND (reference sequence). The CDR3 DNA sequence: TGTGCCAGTAGTATGAGGGCCAGGACGAACACCGGGGAGCTGTTTTTT. As protein: CASSMRARTNTGELFF.

This clone has just one count. The chain has TRBV5-4 and TRBJ1-1; 7 nucleotides agree with TRBD1. CDR1 is SGHNT and CDR2 is YYREEE in the germline V gene (reference sequence). CDR3 length equals 12 residues. J was trimmed by 8 bases and V by 2 bases; bases with no gene match: 3. The CDR3 reads CASSLPQGEAFF. CDR3 bases: TGTGCCAGCAGCTTACCACAGGGGGAAGCTTTCTTT. Filled out from reference TRBV5-4 and TRBJ1-1, the complete variable domain reads ETGVTQSPTHLIKTRGQQVTLRCSSQSGHNTVSWYQQALGQGPQFIFQYYREEENGRGNFPPRFSGLQFPNYSSELNVNALELDDSALYLCASSLPQGEAFFGQGTRLTVV.

The chain couples TRBV6-5 to TRBJ1-2, with a possible D match to TRBD1 (5 bases). The V end lost 2 bases, the J end lost 6 bases, and 10 bases lay between the germline ends. The germline V gene encodes CDR1 MNHEY and CDR2 SVGAGI. CDR3 size: 13 residues. This chain's CDR3 is CASSYTRADGYTF. The CDR3 coding sequence is TGTGCCAGCAGTTACACCAGGGCGGATGGCTACACCTTC.

V is TRBV7-9 and J is TRBJ2-2; 7 positions match TRBD1. V shed 2 bases, J shed 7 bases, and the junction held 1 base outside the gene matches. The germline CDR1 and CDR2 sequences are SEHNR and FQNEAQ (reference sequence). CDR3 length: 13 amino acids. In DNA, the CDR3 is TGTGCCAGCAGCTTAACAGGGGTCGGGGAGCTGTTTTTT. It translates to CASSLTGVGELFF.

This clone was counted a single time. The chain combines TRBV6-5 with TRBJ1-4, with D possibly being TRBD1 (6 bases). The CDR3 covers 14 residues. Deletions cut 8 bases from V and 3 bases from J, with 13 bases between. CDR1 is MNHEY, CDR2 SVGAGI, per germline. The CDR3 region is CASRQGLANEKLFF. CDR3 coding DNA: TGTGCCAGCCGGCAGGGGTTAGCTAATGAAAAACTGTTTTTT.